This TCR beta chain was documented in a study of T cells in Graves' hyperthyroidism and ophthalmopathy. Study-level findings and limits: Progression to ophthalmopathy was predicted a median of 6.5 months early.

TCR beta CDR3 regions were amplified from RNA. A set of HTBI primers served as the primers for a first-round RT-PCR of the TCR CDR3. A single record per CDR3 protein comes from TCRdb applying MiXCR to the multiplex PCR reads. The sample yields about 380,000 distinct CDR3 sequences, about 13% seen once. In the case of this clonotype: Its antigen is unidentified.

V shed 6 bases and J shed 7 bases, with 13 bases lying between them. Germline V gives CDR1 MNHEY, CDR2 SVGEGT. CDR3 length: 13 residues. Disease duration under 2 months; hyperthyroidism patients were aged 18 to 65. Exclusion criteria comprised uncontrolled infection, other autoimmune disease, pregnancy or lactation. PBMCs came from more than 9 ml fresh peripheral blood. What was sequenced was blood. This TCR derives from a man aged 25-45 years with Graves' hyperthyroidism that later progressed to Graves' ophthalmopathy. The chain couples TRBV6-2 or TRBV6-3 to TRBJ2-1, with D possibly matching TRBD2 (5 bases). CDR3 coding DNA: TGTGCCAGCAGCACTCGCGGGTGGAATGAGCAGTTCTTC. Its translation is CASSTRGWNEQFF.